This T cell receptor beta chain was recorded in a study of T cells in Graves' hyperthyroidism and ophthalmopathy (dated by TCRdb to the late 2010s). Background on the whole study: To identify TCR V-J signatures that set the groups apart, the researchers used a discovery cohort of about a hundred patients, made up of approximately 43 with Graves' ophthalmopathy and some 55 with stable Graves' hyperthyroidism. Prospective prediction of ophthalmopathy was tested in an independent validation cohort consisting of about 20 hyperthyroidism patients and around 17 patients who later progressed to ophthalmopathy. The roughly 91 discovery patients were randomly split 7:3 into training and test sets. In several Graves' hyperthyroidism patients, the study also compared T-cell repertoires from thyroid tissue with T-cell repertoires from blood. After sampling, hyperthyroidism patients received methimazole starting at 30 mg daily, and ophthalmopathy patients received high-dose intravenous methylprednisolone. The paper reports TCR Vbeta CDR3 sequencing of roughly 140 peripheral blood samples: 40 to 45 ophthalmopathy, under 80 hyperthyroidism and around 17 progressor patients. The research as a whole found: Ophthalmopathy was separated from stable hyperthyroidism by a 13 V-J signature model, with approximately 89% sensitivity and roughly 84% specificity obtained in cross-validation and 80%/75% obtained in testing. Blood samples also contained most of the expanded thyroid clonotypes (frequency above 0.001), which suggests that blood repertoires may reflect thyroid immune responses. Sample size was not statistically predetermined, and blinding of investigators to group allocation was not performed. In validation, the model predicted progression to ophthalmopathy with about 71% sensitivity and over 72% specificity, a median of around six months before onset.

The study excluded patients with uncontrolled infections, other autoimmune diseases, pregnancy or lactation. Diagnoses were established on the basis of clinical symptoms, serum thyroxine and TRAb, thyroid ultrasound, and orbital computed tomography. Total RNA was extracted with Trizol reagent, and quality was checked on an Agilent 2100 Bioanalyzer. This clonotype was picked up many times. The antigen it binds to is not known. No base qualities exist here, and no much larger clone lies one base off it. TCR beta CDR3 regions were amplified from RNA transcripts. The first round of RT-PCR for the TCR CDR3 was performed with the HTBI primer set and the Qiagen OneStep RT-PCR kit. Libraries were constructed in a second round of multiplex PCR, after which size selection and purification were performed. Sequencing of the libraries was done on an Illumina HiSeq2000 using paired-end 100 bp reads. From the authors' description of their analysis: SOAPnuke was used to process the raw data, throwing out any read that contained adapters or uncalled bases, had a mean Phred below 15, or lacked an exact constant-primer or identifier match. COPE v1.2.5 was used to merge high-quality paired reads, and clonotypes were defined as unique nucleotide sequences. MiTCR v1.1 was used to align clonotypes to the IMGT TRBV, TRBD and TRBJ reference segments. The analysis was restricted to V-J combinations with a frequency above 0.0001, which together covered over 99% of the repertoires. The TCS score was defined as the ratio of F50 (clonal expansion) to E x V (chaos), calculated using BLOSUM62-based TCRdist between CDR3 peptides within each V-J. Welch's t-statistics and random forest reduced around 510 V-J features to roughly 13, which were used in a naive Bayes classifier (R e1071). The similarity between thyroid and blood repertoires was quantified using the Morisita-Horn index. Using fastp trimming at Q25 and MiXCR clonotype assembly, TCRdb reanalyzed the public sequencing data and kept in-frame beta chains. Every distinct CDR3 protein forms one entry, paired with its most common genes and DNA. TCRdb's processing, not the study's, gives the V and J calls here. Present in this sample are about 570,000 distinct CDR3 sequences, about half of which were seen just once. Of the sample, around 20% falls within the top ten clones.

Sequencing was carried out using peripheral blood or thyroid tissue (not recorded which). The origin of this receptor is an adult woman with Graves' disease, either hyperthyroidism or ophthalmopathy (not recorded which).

The CDR3 protein is CASSLDRIQETQYF. The DNA reads TGTGCCAGCAGCTTGGACAGGATACAAGAGACCCAGTACTTC. Recombination linked TRBV5-6 to TRBJ2-5; tentative D gene TRBD1, with 5 bases matching. The CDR3 sequence holds 14 residues, the cysteine and phenylalanine included. Here the CDR3 DNA is all that survives: 42 bases in frame from base 1. Deletion took 0 bases off V and 2 bases off J, with a span of 8 bases between the germline ends. From a lookup of the germline V gene, CDR1 and CDR2 are SGHDT and YYEEEE.